Below, 13 T cell receptor beta chains from the same sample are listed, as sequenced in a study of patients and donors after allogeneic stem cell transplantation. TCRdb re-derived calls from the RT-PCR reads in MiXCR, one entry per CDR3 protein. The sample holds more than 850,000 distinct CDR3 sequences, roughly 18% seen once. The sample was blood, either unsorted or a sorted T cell fraction (not recorded which). The origin of the receptors is a human donor who was either an allogeneic HSCT recipient or a stem cell or donor lymphocyte infusion donor (not recorded which). It is not recorded whose cells these are; they may come from a transplant donor.

The V gene is TRBV7-2, the J gene TRBJ2-1; TRBD1 or TRBD2 may be the D gene (6 bases each). CDR3 length: 13 residues. With 1 base removed from V and 9 bases from J, the gap between germline ends came to 10 bases. Germline V gene data show CDR1 as SGHTA and CDR2 as FQGNSA. Here the CDR3 reads CASSLVGGSEQFF. In DNA, the CDR3 is TGTGCCAGCAGCTTAGTGGGGGGCAGTGAGCAGTTCTTC.

The CDR3 sequence: CASSSWSYTGELFF. CDR3 bases: TGTGCCAGCAGCTCTTGGAGCTACACCGGGGAGCTGTTTTTT. The chain recombines TRBV5-5 with TRBJ2-2, with D hard to call. V was shortened by 3 bases and J by 3 bases, with 9 bases between the two germline ends. This CDR3 is built from 14 residues. Germline V gene data show CDR1 as SGHKS and CDR2 as YYEKEE (reference sequence).

The sample holds a few counts of this clonotype. The chain uses TRBV15 and TRBJ2-7; 13 bases agree with TRBD2. The CDR3 is 18 amino acids. Germline V lookup: CDR1 LNHNV, CDR2 YYDKDF (reference sequence). J gave up 2 bases and V 0 bases, and 7 bases lay outside the gene matches. The CDR3 region has the DNA TGTGCCACCAGCAGAGACCCAATAACTAGCGGGAGGGCCTACGAGCAGTACTTC. Its protein product is CATSRDPITSGRAYEQYF.

This chain uses TRBV5-1 with TRBJ2-1; TRBD1 matches 7 bases. The CDR3 is made up of 15 amino acids. Trimming cost V 0 bases and J 2 bases; bases outside gene matches: 2. CDR1 is SGHRS and CDR2 is YFSETQ in the germline V gene. This CDR3 is CASSLEGQTYNEQFF. The CDR3 nucleotides read TGCGCCAGCAGCTTGGAGGGACAGACCTACAATGAGCAGTTCTTC.

The sample holds a few counts of this clonotype. The chain uses TRBV5-1 and TRBJ2-5, with a possible D match to TRBD2 (6 bases). V lost 4 bases and J lost 0, with 7 bases in between. The CDR3 covers 13 residues. Germline V lookup: CDR1 SGHRS, CDR2 YFSETQ. The CDR3, as DNA: TGCGCCAGCAGCCGGAGGGACCAAGAGACCCAGTACTTC. This sequence encodes CASSRRDQETQYF.

This clonotype was recorded many times. This is likely a read error, given that the CDR3 carries no conserved phenylalanine or tryptophan at its end. Because the CDR3's place on the DNA is in doubt, the DNA is left out and the CDR3 is given as listed by TCRdb. The chain uses TRBV11-1 and TRBJ2-1; the D call TRBD1 from the table was never checked on the DNA. The CDR3 sequence runs 12 residues, both termini included. Germline loops: CDR1 SGHAT, CDR2 FQDESV (reference sequence). The CDR3 is CASSLMGQTFSV.

In its sample, this clonotype was seen a few times. The rearrangement joins TRBV27 to TRBJ2-7; no clear D. Germline-derived CDR1 and CDR2 are MNHEY and SMNVEV (reference sequence). This CDR3 region has 15 residues. V lost 1 base, J lost 2 bases, and 12 bases lay in between. The CDR3 sequence is CASSLLSVGTYEQYF. CDR3 nucleotides: TGTGCCAGCAGTTTATTATCCGTCGGCACCTACGAGCAGTACTTC.

CDR3 coding DNA: TGTGCCAGCAGTGGACAGGGTTTGGGCACTGAAGCTTTCTTT. The encoded protein is CASSGQGLGTEAFF. This chain connects TRBV2 to TRBJ1-1, with 7 nucleotides matching TRBD1. CDR1 SNHLY and CDR2 FYNNEI come from the germline V gene. V shed 4 bases, J shed 4 bases, and the junction held 6 bases outside the gene matches. This CDR3 region has 14 residues.

The V gene is TRBV11-3, the J gene TRBJ1-1; D is unclear. The CDR3 consists of 13 residues. CDR1 and CDR2 from the germline V gene are SGHNT and YENEEA. The germline V and J ends were trimmed by 1 base and 7 bases, with 10 bases remaining between them. The CDR3 DNA reads TGTGCCAGCAGCTTAGCGGTACAGCGTGAAGCTTTCTTT. Translating gives CASSLAVQREAFF.

This clonotype was seen more than once but under ten times. This chain links TRBV4-2 with TRBJ2-1; a possible D gene is TRBD2 (5 bases). With 1 base removed from V and 1 base from J, the gap between germline ends came to 14 bases. The CDR3 runs 17 residues. CDR1 is LGHNA, CDR2 YNFKEQ, per germline. The CDR3 nucleotides read TGTGCCAGCAGCCAAGTTAGCGTTTTAGAGTCCTACAATGAGCAGTTCTTC. It is translated as CASSQVSVLESYNEQFF.

This clonotype has just a few counts. The chain couples TRBV25-1 to TRBJ1-2, with D maybe TRBD1 (6 bases). The germline V and J ends were trimmed by 3 bases and 4 bases, with 12 bases remaining between them. The germline V gene encodes CDR1 MGHDK and CDR2 SYGVNS. The CDR3 has 14 residues. Written as DNA, the CDR3 is TGTGCCAGCAGTGAGGCCGGGACATCCTATGGCTACACCTTC. It translates to CASSEAGTSYGYTF.

V usage is TRBV7-2 and J usage is TRBJ1-5; D not resolved. Trimming removed 2 bases at V and 3 bases at J, with 5 bases between. CDR1 is SGHTA and CDR2 is FQGNSA in the germline V gene. The CDR3 totals 13 residues. For the CDR3, the DNA is TGTGCCAGCAGCTTACAGCCCAATCAGCCCCAGCATTTT. Its translation is CASSLQPNQPQHF.

This clonotype turned up a few times. V gene TRBV9 combines with J gene TRBJ1-5; no firm D call. This CDR3 contains 14 residues. V was clipped by 4 bases and J by 3 bases, with 11 bases between them. CDR1 SGDLS and CDR2 YYNGEE come from the germline V gene. The CDR3 region has the DNA TGTGCCAGCAGCCCCCGGACCGACAATCAGCCCCAGCATTTT. The encoded protein is CASSPRTDNQPQHF.